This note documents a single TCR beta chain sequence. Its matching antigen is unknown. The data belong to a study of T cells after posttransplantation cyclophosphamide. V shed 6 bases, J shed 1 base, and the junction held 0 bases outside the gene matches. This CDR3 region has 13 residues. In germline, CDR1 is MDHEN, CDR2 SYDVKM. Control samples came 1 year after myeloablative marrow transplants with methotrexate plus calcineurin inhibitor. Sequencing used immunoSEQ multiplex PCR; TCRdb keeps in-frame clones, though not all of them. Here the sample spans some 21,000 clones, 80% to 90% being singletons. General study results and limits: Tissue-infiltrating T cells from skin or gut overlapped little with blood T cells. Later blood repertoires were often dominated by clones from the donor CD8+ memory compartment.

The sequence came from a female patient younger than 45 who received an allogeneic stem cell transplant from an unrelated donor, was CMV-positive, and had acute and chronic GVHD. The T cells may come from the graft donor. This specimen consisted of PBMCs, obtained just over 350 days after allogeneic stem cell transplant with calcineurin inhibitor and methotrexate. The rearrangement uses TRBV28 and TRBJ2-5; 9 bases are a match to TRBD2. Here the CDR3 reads CASRTSGQETQYF. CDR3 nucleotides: TGTGCCAGCAGGACTAGCGGCCAAGAGACCCAGTACTTC. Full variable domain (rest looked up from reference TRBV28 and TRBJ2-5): DVKVTQSSRYLVKRTGEKVFLECVQDMDHENMFWYRQDPGLGLRLIYFSYDVKMKEKGDIPEGYSVSREKKERFSLILESASTNQTSMYLCASRTSGQETQYFGPGTRLLVL.